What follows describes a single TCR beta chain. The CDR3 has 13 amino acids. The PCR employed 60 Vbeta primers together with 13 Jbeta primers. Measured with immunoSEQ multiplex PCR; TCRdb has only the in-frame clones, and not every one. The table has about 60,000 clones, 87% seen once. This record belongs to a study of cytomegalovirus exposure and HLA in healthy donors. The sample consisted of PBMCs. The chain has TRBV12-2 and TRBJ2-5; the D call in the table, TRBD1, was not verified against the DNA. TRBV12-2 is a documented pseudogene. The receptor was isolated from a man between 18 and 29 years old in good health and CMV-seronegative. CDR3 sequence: CAASQGDSETQYF. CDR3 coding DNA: TGTGCCGCAAGCCAGGGGGATTCAGAGACCCAGTACTTC.